In this sample, the clone carrying this TCR beta chain turned up a few times. Profiling relied on immunoSEQ multiplex PCR, and the TCRdb table lists in-frame clones only, not all of them. The sample records over 250,000 clones, 87% being singletons. This entry comes from a study of blood T cell repertoires in COVID-19. Participant-given clinical history determined each cohort assignment. The clonotype comes from a woman aged 25 to 39 who had recovered from COVID-19. Sequenced: PBMCs or T cells enriched from blood (not recorded which).

CDR3 in amino acids: CASRSLSSYNSPLHF. Here the CDR3 DNA reads TGTGCCAGCAGGAGTCTGAGCTCCTATAATTCACCCCTCCACTTT. The rearrangement uses TRBV2 and TRBJ1-6; D gene ambiguous. The V end lost 6 bases, the J end lost 0 bases, and 9 bases lay between the germline ends. Germline CDR1 is SNHLY and CDR2 is FYNNEI. The CDR3 extends over 15 amino acids. The variable domain in full, with the rest retrieved from reference TRBV2 and TRBJ1-6, is EPEVTQTPSHQVTQMGQEVILRCVPISNHLYFYWYRQILGQKVEFLVSFYNNEISEKSEIFDDQFSVERPDGSNFTLKIRSTKLEDSAMYFCASRSLSSYNSPLHFGNGTRLTVT.